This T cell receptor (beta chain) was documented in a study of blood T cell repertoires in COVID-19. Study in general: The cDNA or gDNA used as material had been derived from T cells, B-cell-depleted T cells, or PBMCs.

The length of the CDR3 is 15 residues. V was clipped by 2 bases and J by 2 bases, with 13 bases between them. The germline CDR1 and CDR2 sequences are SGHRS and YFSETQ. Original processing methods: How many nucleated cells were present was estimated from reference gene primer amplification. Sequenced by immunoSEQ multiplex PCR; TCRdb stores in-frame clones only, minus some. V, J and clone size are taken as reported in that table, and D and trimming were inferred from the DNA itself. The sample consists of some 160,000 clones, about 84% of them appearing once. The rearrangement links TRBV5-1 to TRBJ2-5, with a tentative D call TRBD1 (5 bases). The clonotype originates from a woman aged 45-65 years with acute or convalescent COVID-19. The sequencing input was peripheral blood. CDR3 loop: CASSLGRAGQETQYF. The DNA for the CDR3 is TGCGCCAGCAGCTTAGGCAGGGCTGGACAAGAGACCCAGTACTTC.